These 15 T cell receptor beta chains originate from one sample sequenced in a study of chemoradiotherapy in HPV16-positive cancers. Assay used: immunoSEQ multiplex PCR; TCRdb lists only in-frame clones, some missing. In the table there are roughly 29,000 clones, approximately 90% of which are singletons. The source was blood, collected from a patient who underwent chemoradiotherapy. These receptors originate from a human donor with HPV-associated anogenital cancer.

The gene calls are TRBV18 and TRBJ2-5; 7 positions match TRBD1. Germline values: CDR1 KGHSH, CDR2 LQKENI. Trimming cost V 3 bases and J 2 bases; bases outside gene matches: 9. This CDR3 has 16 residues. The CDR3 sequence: CASSPGPGQLQETQYF. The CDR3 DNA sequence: TGTGCCAGCTCACCGGGCCCGGGACAGCTACAAGAGACCCAGTACTTC. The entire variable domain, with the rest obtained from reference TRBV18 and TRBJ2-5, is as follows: NAGVMQNPRHLVRRRGQEARLRCSPMKGHSHVYWYRQLPEEGLKFMVYLQKENIIDESGMPKERFSAEFPKEGPSILRIQQVVRGDSAAYFCASSPGPGQLQETQYFGPGTRLLVL.

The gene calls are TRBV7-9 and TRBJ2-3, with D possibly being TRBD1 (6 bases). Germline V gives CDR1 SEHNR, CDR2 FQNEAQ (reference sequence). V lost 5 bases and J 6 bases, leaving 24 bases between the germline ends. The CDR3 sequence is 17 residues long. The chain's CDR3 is CASSPRLIQQGRDTQYF. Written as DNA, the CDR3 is TGTGCCAGCAGCCCAAGGTTGATTCAACAGGGAAGGGATACGCAGTATTTT.

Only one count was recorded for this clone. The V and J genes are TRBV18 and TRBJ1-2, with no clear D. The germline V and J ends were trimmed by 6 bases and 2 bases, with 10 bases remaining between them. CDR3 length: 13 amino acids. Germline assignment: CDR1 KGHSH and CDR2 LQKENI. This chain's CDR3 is CASSPTENYGYTF. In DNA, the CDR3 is TGTGCCAGCTCCCCTACAGAGAACTATGGCTACACCTTC.

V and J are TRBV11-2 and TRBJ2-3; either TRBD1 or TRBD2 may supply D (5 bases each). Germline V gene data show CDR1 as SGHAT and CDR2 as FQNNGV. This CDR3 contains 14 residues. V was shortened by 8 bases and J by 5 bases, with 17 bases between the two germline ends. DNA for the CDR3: TGTGCCAGCCGTCGACTCCTGAGGGGAGATACGCAGTATTTT. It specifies CASRRLLRGDTQYF.

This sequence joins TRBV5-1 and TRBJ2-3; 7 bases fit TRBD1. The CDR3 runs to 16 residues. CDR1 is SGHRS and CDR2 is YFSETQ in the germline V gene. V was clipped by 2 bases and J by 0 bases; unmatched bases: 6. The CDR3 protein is CASSLQGFLSTDTQYF. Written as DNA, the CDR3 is TGCGCCAGCAGCTTACAGGGGTTCCTTAGCACAGATACGCAGTATTTT. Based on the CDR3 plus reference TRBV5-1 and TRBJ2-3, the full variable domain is KAGVTQTPRYLIKTRGQQVTLSCSPISGHRSVSWYQQTPGQGLQFLFEYFSETQRNKGNFPGRFSGRQFSNSRSEMNVSTLELGDSALYLCASSLQGFLSTDTQYFGPGTRLTVL.

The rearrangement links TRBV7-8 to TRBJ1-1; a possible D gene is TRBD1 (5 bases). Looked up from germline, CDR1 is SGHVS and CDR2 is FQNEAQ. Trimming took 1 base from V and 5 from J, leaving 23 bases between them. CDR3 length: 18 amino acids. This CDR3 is CASSLVVIDGVGGTEAFF. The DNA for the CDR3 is TGTGCCAGCAGCTTAGTTGTAATTGACGGGGTCGGGGGGACTGAAGCTTTCTTT.

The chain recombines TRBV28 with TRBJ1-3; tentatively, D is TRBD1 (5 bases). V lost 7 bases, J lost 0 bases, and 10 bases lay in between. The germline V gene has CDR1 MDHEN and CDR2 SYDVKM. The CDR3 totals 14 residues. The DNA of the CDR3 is TGTGCCAGCATAAGACAGTTCTCTGGAAACACCATATATTTT. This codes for CASIRQFSGNTIYF.

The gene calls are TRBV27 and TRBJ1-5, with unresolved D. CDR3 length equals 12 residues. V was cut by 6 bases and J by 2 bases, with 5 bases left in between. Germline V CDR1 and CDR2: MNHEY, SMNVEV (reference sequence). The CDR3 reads CASRMGNQPQHF. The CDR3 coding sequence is TGTGCCAGCAGGATGGGCAATCAGCCCCAGCATTTT.

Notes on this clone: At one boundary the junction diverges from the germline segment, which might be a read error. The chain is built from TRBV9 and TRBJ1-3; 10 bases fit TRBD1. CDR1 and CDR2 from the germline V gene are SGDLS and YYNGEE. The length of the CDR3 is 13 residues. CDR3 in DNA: TGTGCCAGCAGCGGAGAAAACCGGGACAGGGGTTCCTTT. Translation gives CASSGENRDRGSF. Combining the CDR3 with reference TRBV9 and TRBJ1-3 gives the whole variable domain DSGVTQTPKHLITATGQRVTLRCSPRSGDLSVYWYQQSLDQGLQFLIQYYNGEERAKGNILERFSAQQFPDLHSELNLSSLELGDSALYFCASSGENRDRGSFGEGSWLTVV.

CDR3 loop: CSVRTGTDTQYF. The CDR3 DNA reads as TGCAGCGTTCGGACAGGCACAGATACGCAGTATTTT. The chain is built from TRBV29-1 and TRBJ2-3; D may be TRBD1 (6 bases). V dropped 5 bases and J dropped 1 base, with 7 bases sitting between them. There are 12 residues in the CDR3. From germline, CDR1 is SQVTM and CDR2 ANQGSEA.

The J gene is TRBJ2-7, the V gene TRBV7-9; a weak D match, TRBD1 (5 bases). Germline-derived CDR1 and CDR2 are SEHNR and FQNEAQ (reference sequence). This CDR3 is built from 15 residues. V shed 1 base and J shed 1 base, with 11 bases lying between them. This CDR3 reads CASSLEGLVSYEQYF. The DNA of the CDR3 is TGTGCCAGCAGCTTAGAGGGGTTAGTGTCCTACGAGCAGTACTTC.

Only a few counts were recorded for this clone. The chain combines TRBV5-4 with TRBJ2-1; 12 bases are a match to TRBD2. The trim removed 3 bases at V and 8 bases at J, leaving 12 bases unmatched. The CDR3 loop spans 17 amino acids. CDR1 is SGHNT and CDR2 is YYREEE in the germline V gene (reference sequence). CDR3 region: CASSWGGASGRADEQFF. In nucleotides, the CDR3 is TGTGCCAGCAGCTGGGGGGGGGCTAGCGGGAGGGCCGATGAGCAGTTCTTC.

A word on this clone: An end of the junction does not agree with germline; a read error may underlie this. The CDR3 is CASSLGQGAHNEQFF. DNA of the CDR3: TGTGCTAGCAGCTTAGGACAGGGGGCCCACAATGAGCAGTTCTTC. The V and J genes are TRBV7-7 and TRBJ2-1; 11 nucleotides match TRBD1. CDR1 is SSHAT, CDR2 FNYEAQ, per germline (reference sequence). CDR3 length: 15 amino acids.

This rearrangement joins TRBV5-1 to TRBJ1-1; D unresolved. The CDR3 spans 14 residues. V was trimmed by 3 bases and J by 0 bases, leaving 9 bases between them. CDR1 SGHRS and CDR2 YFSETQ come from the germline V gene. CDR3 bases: TGCGCCAGCAGCTACCTGGTCATGAACACTGAAGCTTTCTTT. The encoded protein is CASSYLVMNTEAFF.

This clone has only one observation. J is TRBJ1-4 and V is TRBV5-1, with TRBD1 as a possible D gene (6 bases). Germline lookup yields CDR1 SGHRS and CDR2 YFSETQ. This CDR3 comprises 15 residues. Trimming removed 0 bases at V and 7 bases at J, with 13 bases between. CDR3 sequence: CASSLAGGAREKLFF. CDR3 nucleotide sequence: TGCGCCAGCAGCTTGGCCGGGGGGGCGCGTGAAAAACTGTTTTTT.